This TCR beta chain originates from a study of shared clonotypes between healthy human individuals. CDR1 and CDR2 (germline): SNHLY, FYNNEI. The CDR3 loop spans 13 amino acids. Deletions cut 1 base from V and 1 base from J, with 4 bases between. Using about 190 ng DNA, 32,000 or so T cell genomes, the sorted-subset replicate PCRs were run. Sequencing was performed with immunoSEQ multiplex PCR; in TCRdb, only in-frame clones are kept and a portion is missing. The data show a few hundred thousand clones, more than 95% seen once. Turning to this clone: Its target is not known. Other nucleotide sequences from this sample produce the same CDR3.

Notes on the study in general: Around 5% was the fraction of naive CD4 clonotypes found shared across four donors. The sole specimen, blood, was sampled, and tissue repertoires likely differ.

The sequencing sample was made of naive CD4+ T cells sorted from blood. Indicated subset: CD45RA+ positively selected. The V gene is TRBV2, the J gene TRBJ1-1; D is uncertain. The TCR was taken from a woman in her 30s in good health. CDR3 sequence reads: CASSEEGNTEAFF. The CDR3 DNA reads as TGTGCCAGCAGTGAAGAAGGGAACACTGAAGCTTTCTTT.